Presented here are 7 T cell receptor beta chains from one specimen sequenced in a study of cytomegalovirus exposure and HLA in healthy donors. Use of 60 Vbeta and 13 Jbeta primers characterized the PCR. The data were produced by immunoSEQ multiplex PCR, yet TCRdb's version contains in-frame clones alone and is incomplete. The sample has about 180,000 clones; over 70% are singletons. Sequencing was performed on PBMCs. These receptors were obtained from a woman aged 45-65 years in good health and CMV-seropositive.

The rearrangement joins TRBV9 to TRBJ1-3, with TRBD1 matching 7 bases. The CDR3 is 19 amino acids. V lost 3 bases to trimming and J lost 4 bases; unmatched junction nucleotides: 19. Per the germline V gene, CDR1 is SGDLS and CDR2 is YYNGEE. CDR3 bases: TGTGCCAGCAGCGCTCGATATGGGGGCAGGGGGTCGGCCGGAAACACCATATATTTT. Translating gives CASSARYGGRGSAGNTIYF.

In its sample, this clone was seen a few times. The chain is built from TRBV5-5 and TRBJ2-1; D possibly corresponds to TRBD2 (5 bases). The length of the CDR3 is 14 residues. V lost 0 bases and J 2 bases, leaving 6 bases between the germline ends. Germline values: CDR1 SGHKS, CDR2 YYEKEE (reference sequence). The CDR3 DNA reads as TGTGCCAGCAGCTTGGACGGGGCCTACAATGAGCAGTTCTTC. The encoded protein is CASSLDGAYNEQFF.

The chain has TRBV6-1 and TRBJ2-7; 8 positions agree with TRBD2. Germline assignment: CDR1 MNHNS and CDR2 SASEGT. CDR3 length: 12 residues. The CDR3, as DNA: TGTCTGTGTACTAGCGGACTATACGAGCAGTACTTC. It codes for CLCTSGLYEQYF.

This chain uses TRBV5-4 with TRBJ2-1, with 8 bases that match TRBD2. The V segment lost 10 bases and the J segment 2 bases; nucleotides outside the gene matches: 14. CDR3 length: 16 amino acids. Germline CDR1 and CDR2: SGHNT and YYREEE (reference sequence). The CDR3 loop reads CASLARSGSAYNEQFF. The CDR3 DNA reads TGTGCCTCCCTGGCGAGGAGCGGGAGCGCCTACAATGAGCAGTTCTTC.

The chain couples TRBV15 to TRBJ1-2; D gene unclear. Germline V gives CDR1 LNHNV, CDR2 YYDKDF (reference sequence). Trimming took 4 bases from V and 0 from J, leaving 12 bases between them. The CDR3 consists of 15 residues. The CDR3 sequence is CATSTPVGPNYGYTF. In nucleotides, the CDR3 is TGTGCCACCAGCACCCCGGTTGGTCCTAACTATGGCTACACCTTC.

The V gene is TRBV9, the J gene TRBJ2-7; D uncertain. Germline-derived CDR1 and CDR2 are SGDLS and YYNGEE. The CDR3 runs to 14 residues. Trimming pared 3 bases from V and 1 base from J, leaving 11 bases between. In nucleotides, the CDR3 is TGTGCCAGCAGCGCTGGGCCCCAATCCTACGAGCAGTACTTC. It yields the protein CASSAGPQSYEQYF. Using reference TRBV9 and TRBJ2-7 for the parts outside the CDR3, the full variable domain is DSGVTQTPKHLITATGQRVTLRCSPRSGDLSVYWYQQSLDQGLQFLIQYYNGEERAKGNILERFSAQQFPDLHSELNLSSLELGDSALYFCASSAGPQSYEQYFGPGTRLTVT.

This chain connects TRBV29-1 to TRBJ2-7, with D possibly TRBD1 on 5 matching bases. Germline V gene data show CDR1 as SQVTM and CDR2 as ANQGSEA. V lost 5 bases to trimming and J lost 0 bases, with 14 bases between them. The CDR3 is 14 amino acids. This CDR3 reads CSVQSDSASYEQYF. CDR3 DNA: TGCAGCGTTCAGAGTGACAGTGCCTCCTACGAGCAGTACTTC.